The clone carrying this TCR beta chain has more than one count but fewer than ten. As yet, its antigen is unknown. This specimen belongs to a study of beta chain features in type 1 diabetes. Overall study: Researchers looked at about 110 million sorted cells across all samples.

The entirety of the isolated RNA underwent reverse transcription, so expressed TCRB transcripts were sequenced. Here immunoSEQ multiplex PCR was the method, and the copy in TCRdb shows in-frame clones only, minus some. The sample yields some 410,000 clones, around 14% seen once. CDR1 and CDR2 (germline): SGHTA, FQGNSA. The V and J ends lost 7 bases and 2 bases, in that order; junction bases with no gene match: 4. The CDR3 loop spans 13 amino acids. Study observations and caveats: Fewer insertions but more deletions were seen at VDJ junctions in type 1 diabetes patients. A PCR bias possibly favoring shorter templates would apply equally to patients and controls.

Sequenced input: naive CD4+ T cells from blood. The sequence derives from a man aged 25 to 45 in good health. The rearrangement joins TRBV7-2 to TRBJ2-7; 8 bases align to TRBD1. The CDR3 DNA reads TGTGCCAGCACCAGGGACAGGACCTACGAGCAGTACTTC. Its protein product is CASTRDRTYEQYF.